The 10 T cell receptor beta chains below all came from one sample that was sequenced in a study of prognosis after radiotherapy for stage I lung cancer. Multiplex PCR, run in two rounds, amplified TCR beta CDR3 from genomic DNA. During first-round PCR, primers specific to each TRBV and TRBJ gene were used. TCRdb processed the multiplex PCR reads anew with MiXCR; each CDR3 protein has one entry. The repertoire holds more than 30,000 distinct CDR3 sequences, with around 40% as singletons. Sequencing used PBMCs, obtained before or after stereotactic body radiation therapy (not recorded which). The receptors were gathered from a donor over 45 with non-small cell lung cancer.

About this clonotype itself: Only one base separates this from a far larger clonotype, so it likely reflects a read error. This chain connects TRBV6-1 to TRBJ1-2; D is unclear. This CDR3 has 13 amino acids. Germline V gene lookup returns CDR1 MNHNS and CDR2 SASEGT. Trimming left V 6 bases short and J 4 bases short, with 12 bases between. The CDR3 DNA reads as TGTGCCAGCAGCTTAGGGAAACGCTATGGCTACACCTTC. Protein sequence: CASSLGKRYGYTF.

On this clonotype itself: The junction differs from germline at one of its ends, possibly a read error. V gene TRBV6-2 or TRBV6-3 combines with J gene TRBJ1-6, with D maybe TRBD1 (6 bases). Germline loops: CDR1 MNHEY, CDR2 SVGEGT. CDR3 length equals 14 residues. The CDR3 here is CASRPGTHNSPLHF. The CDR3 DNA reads TGTGCCAGCAGACCCGGGACACATAATTCACCCCTACACTTT.

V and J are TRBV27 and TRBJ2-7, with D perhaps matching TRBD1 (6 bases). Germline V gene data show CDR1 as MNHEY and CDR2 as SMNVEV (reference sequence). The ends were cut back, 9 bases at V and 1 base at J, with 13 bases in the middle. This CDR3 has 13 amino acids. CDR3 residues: CARREQGSYEQYF. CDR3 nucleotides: TGTGCCAGAAGAGAACAGGGTTCCTACGAGCAGTACTTC.

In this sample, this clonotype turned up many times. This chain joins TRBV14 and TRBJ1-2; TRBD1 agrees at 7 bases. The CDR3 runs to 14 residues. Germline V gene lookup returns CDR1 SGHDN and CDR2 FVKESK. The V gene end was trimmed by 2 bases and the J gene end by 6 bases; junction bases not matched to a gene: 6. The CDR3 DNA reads TGTGCCAGCAGCCAACAAACAGGGGACCATGGCTACACCTTC. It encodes CASSQQTGDHGYTF.

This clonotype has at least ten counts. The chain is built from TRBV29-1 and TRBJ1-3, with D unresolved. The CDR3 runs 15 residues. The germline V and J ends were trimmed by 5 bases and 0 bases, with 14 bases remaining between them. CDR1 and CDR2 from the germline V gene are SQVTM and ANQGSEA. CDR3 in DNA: TGCAGCGTTTTGTACGTCGGAAACTCTGGAAACACCATATATTTT. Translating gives CSVLYVGNSGNTIYF. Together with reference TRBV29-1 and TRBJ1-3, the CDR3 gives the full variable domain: SAVISQKPSRDICQRGTSLTIQCQVDSQVTMMFWYRQQPGQSLTLIATANQGSEATYESGFVIDKFPISRPNLTFSTLTVSNMSPEDSSIYLCSVLYVGNSGNTIYFGEGSWLTVV.

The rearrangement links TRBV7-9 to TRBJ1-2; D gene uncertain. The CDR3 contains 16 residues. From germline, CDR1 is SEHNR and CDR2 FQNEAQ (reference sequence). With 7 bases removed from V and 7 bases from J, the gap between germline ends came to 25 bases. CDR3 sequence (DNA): TGTGCCAGCACAGGCCTTGGAGGGCCTAGACTTCGTGGCTACACCTTC. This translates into CASTGLGGPRLRGYTF.

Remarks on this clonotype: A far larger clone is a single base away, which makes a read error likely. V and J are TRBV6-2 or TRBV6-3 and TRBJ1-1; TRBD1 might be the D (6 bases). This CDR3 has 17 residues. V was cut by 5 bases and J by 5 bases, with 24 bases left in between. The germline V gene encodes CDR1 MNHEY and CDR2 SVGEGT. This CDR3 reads CASSNYYRGAEITEAFF. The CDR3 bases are TGTGCCAGCAGTAACTATTATCGGGGGGCGGAAATTACTGAAGCTTTCTTT.

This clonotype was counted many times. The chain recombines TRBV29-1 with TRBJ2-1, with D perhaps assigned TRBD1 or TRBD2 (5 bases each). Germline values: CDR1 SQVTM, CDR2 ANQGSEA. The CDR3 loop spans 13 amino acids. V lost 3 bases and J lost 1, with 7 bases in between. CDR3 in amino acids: CSVDGTSYNEQFF. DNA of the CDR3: TGCAGCGTTGACGGGACGTCCTACAATGAGCAGTTCTTC.

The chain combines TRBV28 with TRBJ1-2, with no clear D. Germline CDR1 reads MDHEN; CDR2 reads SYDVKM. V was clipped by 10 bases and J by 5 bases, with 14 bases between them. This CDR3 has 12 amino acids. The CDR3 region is CAIRQWPYGYTF. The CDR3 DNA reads TGTGCCATCAGGCAGTGGCCTTATGGCTACACCTTC.

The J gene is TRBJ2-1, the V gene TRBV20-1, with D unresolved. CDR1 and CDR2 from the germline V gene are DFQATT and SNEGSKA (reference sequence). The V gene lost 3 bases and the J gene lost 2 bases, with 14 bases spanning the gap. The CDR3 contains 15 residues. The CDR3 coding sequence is TGCAGTGCTAGCCCCTATAAAGACCCCTACAATGAGCAGTTCTTC. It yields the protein CSASPYKDPYNEQFF.